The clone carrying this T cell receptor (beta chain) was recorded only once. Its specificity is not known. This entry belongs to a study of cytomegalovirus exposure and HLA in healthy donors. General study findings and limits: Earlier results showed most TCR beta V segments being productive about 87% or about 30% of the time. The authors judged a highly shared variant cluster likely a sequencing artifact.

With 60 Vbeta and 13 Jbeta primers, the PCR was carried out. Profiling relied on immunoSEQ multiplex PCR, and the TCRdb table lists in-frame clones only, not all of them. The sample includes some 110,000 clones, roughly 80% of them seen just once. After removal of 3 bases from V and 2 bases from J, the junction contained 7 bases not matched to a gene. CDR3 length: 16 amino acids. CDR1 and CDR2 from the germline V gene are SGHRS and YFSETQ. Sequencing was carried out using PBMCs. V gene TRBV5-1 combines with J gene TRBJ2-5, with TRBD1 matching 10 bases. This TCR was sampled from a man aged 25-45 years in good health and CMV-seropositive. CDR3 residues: CASSYRGDRGQETQYF. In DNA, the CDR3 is TGCGCCAGCAGCTACCGCGGGGACAGGGGTCAAGAGACCCAGTACTTC.